This entry lists 28 T cell receptor beta chains sequenced from one sample in a study of blood T cell repertoires in COVID-19. Method: immunoSEQ multiplex PCR; TCRdb's copy keeps in-frame clones and lacks some. The data show roughly 190,000 clones, around nine tenths seen once. The sample consisted of peripheral blood. These TCRs come from a man aged 18 to 30 with active or convalescent COVID-19.

This clone was detected only once. The chain has TRBV19 and TRBJ1-1; 7 bases map to TRBD1. Trimming cost V 7 bases and J 1 base; bases outside gene matches: 12. Germline CDR1 and CDR2: LNHDA and SQIVND (reference sequence). The CDR3 has 16 residues. For the CDR3, the DNA is TGTGCCAGTAACACTCAAAGGGGGCCGAAGAACACTGAAGCTTTCTTT. This translates into CASNTQRGPKNTEAFF.

V is TRBV7-9 and J is TRBJ2-3, with a possible D match to TRBD1 (6 bases). This CDR3 is 15 amino acids long. The germline CDR1 and CDR2 sequences are SEHNR and FQNEAQ (reference sequence). V gave up 1 base and J gave up 2 bases, with 10 bases separating them. The CDR3 DNA follows: TGTGCCAGCAGCTTAGTTGGACAGCTCACAGATACGCAGTATTTT. This gives the protein CASSLVGQLTDTQYF. Variable domain in full (rest from reference TRBV7-9 and TRBJ2-3): DTGVSQNPRHKITKRGQNVTFRCDPISEHNRLYWYRQTLGQGPEFLTYFQNEAQLEKSRLLSDRFSAERPKGSFSTLEIQRTEQGDSAMYLCASSLVGQLTDTQYFGPGTRLTVL.

V and J are TRBV27 and TRBJ1-1, with D possibly being TRBD1 (5 bases). The CDR3 totals 14 residues. V was cut by 5 bases and J by 5 bases, with 15 bases left in between. Germline CDR1 is MNHEY and CDR2 is SMNVEV (reference sequence). The CDR3 is CASSPSWGGTEAFF. The CDR3 DNA follows: TGTGCCAGCAGTCCGTCGTGGGGGGGGACTGAAGCTTTCTTT.

The chain recombines TRBV10-3 with TRBJ2-5, with 7 bases matching TRBD2. The CDR3 has 12 residues. Looked up from germline, CDR1 is ENHRY and CDR2 is SYGVKD. The V segment lost 0 bases and the J segment 9 bases; nucleotides outside the gene matches: 1. The chain's CDR3 is CAISESREAQYF. CDR3 sequence (DNA): TGTGCCATCAGTGAGTCCCGGGAGGCCCAGTACTTC.

The chain employs TRBV25-1 and TRBJ2-5; TRBD1 aligns across 11 bases. V lost 1 base to trimming and J lost 5 bases; unmatched junction nucleotides: 0. The CDR3 has 14 residues. Per the germline V gene, CDR1 is MGHDK and CDR2 is SYGVNS. As DNA, the CDR3 is TGTGCCAGCAGTGAATGGGACAGGGGGGAGACCCAGTACTTC. Its protein product is CASSEWDRGETQYF.

This sequence joins TRBV27 and TRBJ1-1; weak D call: TRBD1 (6 bases). From germline, CDR1 is MNHEY and CDR2 SMNVEV (reference sequence). CDR3 size: 14 residues. V shed 5 bases and J shed 1 base, with 11 bases lying between them. The CDR3 bases are TGTGCCAGCAGTCGAGGGGGGGAGAACACTGAAGCTTTCTTT. Its translation: CASSRGGENTEAFF.

The chain links TRBV12-3 or TRBV12-4 to TRBJ1-1; unclear D gene. CDR3 length equals 12 residues. The V and J ends lost 3 bases and 4 bases respectively, with 6 bases between them. In DNA, the CDR3 is TGTGCCAGCAGTTTTGAGGCCACTGAAGCTTTCTTT. Residues: CASSFEATEAFF.

J is TRBJ1-2 and V is TRBV7-2, with no clear D. The CDR3 contains 14 residues. Trimming took off 1 base at V and 8 bases at J, with 14 bases between the two ends. Germline loops: CDR1 SGHTA, CDR2 FQGNSA. DNA of the CDR3: TGTGCCAGCAGCTTAGGGGCTCCTCCTAAGGGCTACACCTTC. Residues: CASSLGAPPKGYTF.

This clone was seen a single time. This sequence joins TRBV9 and TRBJ1-1; D unresolved. From germline, CDR1 is SGDLS and CDR2 YYNGEE. Trimming cost V 4 bases and J 7 bases, with 8 bases left between them. This CDR3 comprises 11 residues. The CDR3 DNA is TGTGCCAGCAGCCGCGAGAATGAAGCTTTCTTT. Translated: CASSRENEAFF. The full variable domain, its missing parts supplied by reference TRBV9 and TRBJ1-1, is DSGVTQTPKHLITATGQRVTLRCSPRSGDLSVYWYQQSLDQGLQFLIQYYNGEERAKGNILERFSAQQFPDLHSELNLSSLELGDSALYFCASSRENEAFFGQGTRLTVV.

This rearrangement joins TRBV7-3 to TRBJ2-1; D gene uncertain. The germline V gene has CDR1 SGHTA and CDR2 FQGTGA. Trimming took off 5 bases at V and 3 bases at J, with 17 bases between the two ends. This CDR3 spans 16 amino acids. In nucleotides, the CDR3 is TGTGCCAGCAGCCCCCTGAGTAGCTCTGGCTACAATGAGCAGTTCTTC. It translates to CASSPLSSSGYNEQFF.

V and J are TRBV19 and TRBJ1-4; no clear D gene. The germline V and J ends were trimmed by 4 bases and 8 bases, with 14 bases remaining between them. The CDR3 contains 14 residues. Germline V CDR1 and CDR2: LNHDA, SQIVND (reference sequence). The CDR3 is CASSTPGGYEKLFF. The CDR3 bases are TGTGCCAGTAGTACCCCGGGTGGGTACGAAAAACTGTTTTTT. Combining the CDR3 with reference TRBV19 and TRBJ1-4 gives the whole variable domain DGGITQSPKYLFRKEGQNVTLSCEQNLNHDAMYWYRQDPGQGLRLIYYSQIVNDFQKGDIAEGYSVSREKKESFPLTVTSAQKNPTAFYLCASSTPGGYEKLFFGSGTQLSVL.

The chain employs TRBV9 and TRBJ1-2; D ambiguous. Between the trimmed V and J ends, which lost 3 bases and 8 bases, there was a span of 14 bases. The CDR3 covers 13 residues. The germline V gene has CDR1 SGDLS and CDR2 YYNGEE. CDR3 loop: CASSAVVQRGYTF. The DNA of the CDR3 is TGTGCCAGCAGCGCCGTCGTCCAGAGGGGCTACACCTTC.

This clone was seen a few times. The V call is TRBV18, the J call TRBJ1-1; perhaps TRBD1 as D (5 bases). There are 14 residues in the CDR3. Germline loops: CDR1 KGHSH, CDR2 LQKENI. V lost 1 base, J lost 3 bases, and 9 bases lay in between. The CDR3, as DNA: TGTGCCAGCTCACCACGACAGAGTGACACTGAAGCTTTCTTT. Protein sequence: CASSPRQSDTEAFF.

This clone was detected a few times. This sequence joins TRBV12-3 or TRBV12-4 and TRBJ1-1; tentative D call: TRBD1 (5 bases). The CDR3 totals 11 residues. V shed 3 bases and J shed 11 bases, with 10 bases lying between them. This CDR3 is CASSFRGNAFF. The CDR3 bases are TGTGCCAGCAGTTTTCGGGGGAATGCTTTCTTT.

For this clone: Other DNA sequences of this sample code for an identical CDR3. The V and J genes are TRBV5-1 and TRBJ1-5; TRBD1 might be the D (5 bases). Germline CDR1 reads SGHRS; CDR2 reads YFSETQ. Trimming removed 0 bases from V and 7 bases from J, with 11 bases in between. The CDR3 consists of 14 residues. The CDR3 loop reads CASSLGREGQPQHF. Written as DNA, the CDR3 is TGCGCCAGCAGCTTGGGCAGGGAGGGACAGCCCCAGCATTTT.

The V gene is TRBV27, the J gene TRBJ1-4; D perhaps matches TRBD1 (5 bases). The CDR3 is 15 amino acids. Germline CDR1 is MNHEY and CDR2 is SMNVEV (reference sequence). Trimming left V 5 bases short and J 8 bases short, with 18 bases between. CDR3 bases: TGTGCCAGCAGTGGGGGGTTCATATCTGGGGAAAAACTGTTTTTT. This translates into CASSGGFISGEKLFF.

The chain is built from TRBV14 and TRBJ2-3, with 7 bases matching TRBD2. CDR1 and CDR2 (germline): SGHDN, FVKESK. The CDR3 extends over 15 amino acids. Trimming removed 6 bases from V and 0 bases from J; junction bases left unmatched: 6. For the CDR3, the DNA is TGTGCCAGCAGTCGAACTAGCGCCAGCACAGATACGCAGTATTTT. Translated: CASSRTSASTDTQYF.

A single count supports this clone. The chain uses TRBV4-2 and TRBJ1-1, with D perhaps TRBD1 (5 bases). V was trimmed by 0 bases and J by 10 bases, leaving 18 bases between them. In germline, CDR1 is LGHNA, CDR2 YNFKEQ. CDR3 length: 15 amino acids. The DNA of the CDR3 is TGTGCCAGCAGCCAAGAGTTCGGGACTATATGGGGAGCTTTCTTT. It is translated as CASSQEFGTIWGAFF.

V is TRBV27 and J is TRBJ2-1; maybe TRBD2 (6 bases). The CDR3 is made up of 17 amino acids. Germline assignment: CDR1 MNHEY and CDR2 SMNVEV (reference sequence). V shed 6 bases and J shed 0 bases, with 18 bases lying between them. The CDR3 DNA follows: TGTGCCAGCAGACGGAACCGGGACTCCCTCTCCTACAATGAGCAGTTCTTC. This encodes CASRRNRDSLSYNEQFF.

V gene TRBV5-1 combines with J gene TRBJ2-3, with D tentatively TRBD2 (5 bases). There are 17 residues in the CDR3. V was trimmed by 1 base and J by 0 bases, leaving 15 bases between them. Per the germline V gene, CDR1 is SGHRS and CDR2 is YFSETQ. CDR3 nucleotide sequence: TGCGCCAGCAGCTTGTTTACGTCCGGGGATAGCACAGATACGCAGTATTTT. Protein sequence: CASSLFTSGDSTDTQYF. The variable domain in full, completed from reference TRBV5-1 and TRBJ2-3, reads KAGVTQTPRYLIKTRGQQVTLSCSPISGHRSVSWYQQTPGQGLQFLFEYFSETQRNKGNFPGRFSGRQFSNSRSEMNVSTLELGDSALYLCASSLFTSGDSTDTQYFGPGTRLTVL.

The gene calls are TRBV6-5 and TRBJ2-1; the D is unclear. CDR3 size: 14 residues. V was shortened by 8 bases and J by 7 bases, with 18 bases between the two germline ends. CDR1 MNHEY and CDR2 SVGAGI come from the germline V gene. The CDR3, as DNA: TGTGCCAGCCCATCACTTCGGTGGTGGAATGAGCAGTTCTTC. Encoded protein: CASPSLRWWNEQFF.

CDR3 residues: CASQPTGTNYGYTF. The CDR3 DNA follows: TGTGCCAGCCAACCTACAGGGACCAACTATGGCTACACCTTC. The chain employs TRBV5-6 and TRBJ1-2; tentatively, D is TRBD1 (6 bases). Trimming took off 7 bases at V and 2 bases at J, with 15 bases between the two ends. The CDR3 spans 14 residues. The germline gives CDR1 SGHDT, CDR2 YYEEEE.

This clone was counted only a few times. J is TRBJ1-2 and V is TRBV6-5; 8 nucleotides agree with TRBD1. The CDR3 covers 15 residues. The germline V gene has CDR1 MNHEY and CDR2 SVGAGI. J lost 4 bases, V lost 5 bases, and 9 bases had no gene match. The CDR3 here is CASSRNLQGGYGYTF. Written as DNA, the CDR3 is TGTGCCAGCAGTCGAAATTTACAGGGGGGCTATGGCTACACCTTC.

The chain joins TRBV7-7 to TRBJ2-5, with D possibly being TRBD1 (6 bases). The germline CDR1 and CDR2 sequences are SSHAT and FNYEAQ (reference sequence). CDR3 length equals 15 residues. The CDR3 coding sequence is TGTGCTACCAGATCAGGGGCAGGGAAGGGAGAGACCCAGTACTTC. Its translation: CATRSGAGKGETQYF.

The chain links TRBV4-1 to TRBJ1-4; D gene unclear. The ends were cut back, 1 base at V and 0 bases at J, with 6 bases in the middle. Germline CDR1 and CDR2: MGHRA and YSYEKL. The CDR3 loop spans 15 amino acids. The CDR3 reads CASSQVLATNEKLFF. The CDR3 DNA is TGCGCCAGCAGCCAAGTACTTGCAACTAATGAAAAACTGTTTTTT.

The V call is TRBV11-3, the J call TRBJ2-5, with D perhaps matching TRBD1 (6 bases). The germline V gene has CDR1 SGHNT and CDR2 YENEEA. The CDR3 has 15 residues. V lost 5 bases and J lost 0, with 13 bases in between. The CDR3 bases are TGTGCCAGCAGCCCGAGATGGACAGACCAAGAGACCCAGTACTTC. Residues: CASSPRWTDQETQYF.

This clone was observed once. V usage is TRBV3-1 (or the pseudogene TRBV3-2) and J usage is TRBJ2-1, with TRBD2 matching over 12 bases. This CDR3 region has 17 residues. The V and J ends lost 4 bases and 7 bases, in that order; junction bases with no gene match: 11. Germline assignment: CDR1 LGHDT and CDR2 YNNKEL (reference sequence). The CDR3 DNA follows: TGTGCCAGCAGCCCCTCCCCGACTAGCGGGAGAGATAATGAGCAGTTCTTC. Its protein is CASSPSPTSGRDNEQFF.

The chain joins TRBV5-8 to TRBJ1-2, with 9 nucleotides matching TRBD1. V lost 3 bases, J lost 6 bases, and 6 bases stayed unmatched. Germline V gives CDR1 SGHTS, CDR2 YDEGEE. The CDR3 extends over 14 amino acids. The CDR3 region is CASSYAGTGHGYTF. CDR3 DNA: TGTGCCAGCAGCTATGCCGGGACAGGGCATGGCTACACCTTC. The variable domain in full, with the rest retrieved from reference TRBV5-8 and TRBJ1-2, is EAGVTQSPTHLIKTRGQQATLRCSPISGHTSVYWYQQALGLGLQFLLWYDEGEERNRGNFPPRFSGRQFPNYSSELNVNALELEDSALYLCASSYAGTGHGYTFGSGTRLTVV.